The rows below give T cell receptor beta chains drawn from one sample of a study of shared clonotypes between healthy human individuals. This table comes from immunoSEQ multiplex PCR, and its TCRdb copy is limited to in-frame clones, with some not included. The data hold about 530,000 clones, with 60% to 80% observed a single time. Sample: PBMCs. The receptor set was obtained from a woman aged 35 to 49 in good health. Some clones in this sample may be carry-over from other donors' samples. Both conserved end residues are part of each CDR3. D genes are given only for firm matches. Clone size, where shown, is once, few, many, or a class for clones that have expanded.

d_gene: NA
v_gene: TRBV5-4
abundance: NA
j_gene: TRBJ2-3
CDR3aa: CASSPTASQLATYTDTQYF
CDR3nt: TGTGCCAGCAGCCCGACAGCATCCCAGCTAGCGACGTACACAGATACGCAGTATTTT

d_gene: NA
v_gene: TRBV15
abundance: NA
j_gene: TRBJ1-5
CDR3aa: CATSRETGSGNQPQHF
CDR3nt: TGTGCCACCAGCAGAGAGACAGGTTCGGGCAATCAGCCCCAGCATTTT

d_gene: NA
v_gene: TRBV21-1
abundance: NA
j_gene: TRBJ1-2
CDR3aa: CASSKRFRDNDNYGYTF
CDR3nt: TGTGCCAGCAGCAAGAGGTTCCGGGACAATGATAACTATGGCTACACCTTC

d_gene: NA
v_gene: TRBV28
abundance: NA
j_gene: TRBJ2-7
CDR3aa: CASSLGGTTYEQYF
CDR3nt: TGTGCCAGCAGTTTAGGGGGAACTACCTACGAGCAGTACTTC

d_gene: TRBD1
v_gene: TRBV27
abundance: few
j_gene: TRBJ1-1
CDR3aa: CASSPRTGPLNTEAFF
CDR3nt: TGTGCCAGCAGTCCGCGGACAGGGCCCTTGAACACTGAAGCTTTCTTT

d_gene: TRBD1
v_gene: TRBV15
abundance: NA
j_gene: TRBJ1-5
CDR3aa: CATSSRQGAGSNQPQHF
CDR3nt: TGTGCCACCAGCAGCCGACAGGGCGCAGGGAGCAATCAGCCCCAGCATTTT

d_gene: TRBD2
v_gene: TRBV25-1
abundance: NA
j_gene: TRBJ2-3
CDR3aa: CASSNRFGLAGLSDTQYF
CDR3nt: TGTGCCAGCAGTAATCGTTTTGGGCTAGCGGGATTGTCGGATACGCAGTATTTT

d_gene: TRBD1
v_gene: TRBV29-1
abundance: once
j_gene: TRBJ1-5
CDR3aa: CSVTSGTGGDQPQHF
CDR3nt: TGCAGCGTAACCTCCGGGACAGGGGGCGATCAGCCCCAGCATTTT

d_gene: NA
v_gene: TRBV2
abundance: NA
j_gene: TRBJ2-3
CDR3aa: CASSEVGGTDTQYF
CDR3nt: TGTGCCAGCAGTGAGGTAGGAGGCACAGATACGCAGTATTTT

d_gene: TRBD2
v_gene: TRBV6-1
abundance: NA
j_gene: TRBJ2-7
CDR3aa: CASSDGSGTSNEQYF
CDR3nt: TGTGCCAGCAGCGACGGAAGCGGGACCTCGAACGAGCAGTACTTC

d_gene: NA
v_gene: TRBV29-1
abundance: NA
j_gene: TRBJ1-1
CDR3aa: CSVAGRLNTEAFF
CDR3nt: TGCAGCGTTGCAGGACGGCTGAACACTGAAGCTTTCTTT

d_gene: TRBD2
v_gene: TRBV28
abundance: NA
j_gene: TRBJ2-7
CDR3aa: CASTQRGSGSTYEQYF
CDR3nt: TGTGCCAGCACCCAAAGGGGTAGCGGGAGTACCTACGAGCAGTACTTC

d_gene: NA
v_gene: TRBV5-4
abundance: NA
j_gene: TRBJ1-1
CDR3aa: CASSLEMGDVAFF
CDR3nt: TGTGCCAGCAGCTTGGAAATGGGGGACGTAGCTTTCTTT

d_gene: NA
v_gene: TRBV7-7
abundance: few
j_gene: TRBJ2-5
CDR3aa: CASSTDPGKETQYF
CDR3nt: TGTGCCAGCAGCACCGATCCCGGAAAAGAGACCCAGTACTTC

d_gene: TRBD1
v_gene: TRBV11-2
abundance: few
j_gene: TRBJ1-1
CDR3aa: CASSLYGQGAPNTEAFF
CDR3nt: TGTGCCAGCAGCTTATACGGACAGGGGGCTCCGAACACTGAAGCTTTCTTT

d_gene: TRBD2
v_gene: TRBV7-8
abundance: NA
j_gene: TRBJ2-7
CDR3aa: CASSSIAGVSYEQYF
CDR3nt: TGTGCCAGCAGTTCTATAGCGGGAGTCTCCTACGAGCAGTACTTC

d_gene: NA
v_gene: TRBV5-5
abundance: once
j_gene: TRBJ2-5
CDR3aa: CASSLVADQETQYF
CDR3nt: TGTGCCAGCAGCCTGGTGGCAGACCAAGAGACCCAGTACTTC

d_gene: NA
v_gene: TRBV5-1
abundance: once
j_gene: TRBJ2-1
CDR3aa: CASSSELDKNEQFF
CDR3nt: TGCGCCAGCAGCTCGGAACTGGACAAAAATGAGCAGTTCTTC

d_gene: TRBD2
v_gene: TRBV4-1
abundance: NA
j_gene: TRBJ2-4
CDR3aa: CASSQGLAGGLAKNIQYF
CDR3nt: TGCGCCAGCAGCCAAGGACTAGCGGGAGGTTTGGCCAAAAACATTCAGTACTTC

d_gene: NA
v_gene: TRBV30
abundance: NA
j_gene: TRBJ1-5
CDR3aa: CAWSLRPKEPQHF
CDR3nt: TGTGCCTGGAGCCTTCGGCCTAAGGAGCCCCAGCATTTT

d_gene: TRBD1
v_gene: TRBV27
abundance: NA
j_gene: TRBJ2-7
CDR3aa: CASSLRAWDRTPYEQYF
CDR3nt: TGTGCCAGCAGTTTACGGGCCTGGGACAGAACCCCCTACGAGCAGTACTTC

d_gene: NA
v_gene: TRBV11-1
abundance: NA
j_gene: TRBJ2-3
CDR3aa: CASSLTSDTQYF
CDR3nt: TGTGCCAGCAGCTTGACCTCAGATACGCAGTATTTT

d_gene: TRBD1
v_gene: TRBV5-6
abundance: few
j_gene: TRBJ2-7
CDR3aa: CASSSNRGRFSHEQYF
CDR3nt: TGTGCCAGCAGCTCCAACAGGGGGCGCTTTTCCCACGAGCAGTACTTC

d_gene: NA
v_gene: TRBV9
abundance: many
j_gene: TRBJ1-4
CDR3aa: CASSVVSGEKLFF
CDR3nt: TGTGCCAGCAGCGTAGTGTCGGGGGAAAAACTGTTTTTT

d_gene: NA
v_gene: TRBV14
abundance: NA
j_gene: TRBJ2-7
CDR3aa: CASSTSRYYEQYF
CDR3nt: TGTGCCAGCAGTACTAGCCGATACTACGAGCAGTACTTC

d_gene: TRBD2
v_gene: TRBV5-4
abundance: NA
j_gene: TRBJ2-5
CDR3aa: CASSLGTSGLQETQYF
CDR3nt: TGTGCCAGCAGCCTAGGGACTAGCGGGCTTCAAGAGACCCAGTACTTC

d_gene: TRBD1
v_gene: TRBV30
abundance: NA
j_gene: TRBJ2-1
CDR3aa: CAWSVGQAYNEQFF
CDR3nt: TGTGCCTGGAGTGTGGGACAGGCCTACAATGAGCAGTTCTTC